The rows below give T cell receptor beta chains drawn from one sample of a study of cytomegalovirus exposure and HLA in healthy donors. Data came from immunoSEQ multiplex PCR; TCRdb stores just in-frame clones and leaves some out. Of roughly 150,000 clones in the sample, 85% to 90% were seen once. Sequences were obtained from PBMCs. Receptors originate from a man younger than 30 in good health and CMV-seropositive. CDR3s include the opening cysteine and the closing phenylalanine or tryptophan. The D gene is left open where the match is weak. A clone size is listed for some rows: how often the clone was seen (once, few, many), or a class if it is expanded.

D	V	size	J	DNA	CDR3
TRBD1	TRBV28	NA	TRBJ2-7	TGTGCCAGCAGAGCCACAGGGGGCGTGAGTCTTGAAAAAAAATACTACGAGCAGTACTTC	CASRATGGVSLEKKYYEQYF
TRBD2	TRBV7-7	NA	TRBJ2-3	TGTGCTAGCAGCTTACAACTAGCGGGGTCCACAGATACGCAGTATTTT	CASSLQLAGSTDTQYF
TRBD2	TRBV7-6	once	TRBJ2-7	TGTGCCAGCAGCTTAGCTAGCGGGAGTCCCTACGAGCAGTACTTC	CASSLASGSPYEQYF
NA	TRBV7-9	NA	TRBJ2-2	TGTGCCAGCAGCTTCCCCAAGCAGGGTGGTCCCGGGGAGCTGTTTTTT	CASSFPKQGGPGELFF
TRBD1	TRBV7-2	NA	TRBJ2-7	TGTGCCAGCAGATTGAATCAGGGGGTTCCTTGGGAGCAGTACTTC	CASRLNQGVPWEQYF
TRBD1	TRBV5-6	NA	TRBJ2-7	TGTGCCAGCGTTAAAGACAGGGCGAGCTCCTACGAGCAGTACTTC	CASVKDRASSYEQYF
NA	TRBV1	NA	TRBJ2-1	TGCACCAGCAGCAGAGGTATAAGGGGACTAGGTTTGCATGAGCAGTTCTTC	CTSSRGIRGLGLHEQFF
NA	TRBV1	NA	TRBJ2-7	TGCACCAGCAGCCAAGATTTACCCGGACCGGGGTGCGAGCAGCGAAAACAGTACTTC	CTSSQDLPGPGCEQRKQYF
TRBD2	TRBV5-4	NA	TRBJ2-1	TGTGCCAGCAGCCCCTCTAGCGGGAGAACCTACAATGAGCAGTTCTTC	CASSPSSGRTYNEQFF
NA	TRBV6-1	NA	TRBJ2-1	TGTGCCAGCAGTGAAGTCAGTCGCAATGAGCAGTTCTTC	CASSEVSRNEQFF
NA	TRBV30	NA	TRBJ1-2	TGTGCCTGGGGAAAGACCGGGCGGGGACGTGGCTACACCTTC	CAWGKTGRGRGYTF
TRBD1	TRBV25-1	NA	TRBJ2-1	TGTGCCAGCAGTGAAAGGGGGACAGACATCTCCTACAATGAGCAGTTCTTC	CASSERGTDISYNEQFF
NA	TRBV5-1	NA	TRBJ2-1	TGCGCCAGCAGCCTCACAGGGATCGATCTGCAGGAGCAGTTCTTC	CASSLTGIDLQEQFF
NA	TRBV13	NA	TRBJ2-7	TGTGCCAGCAGCCCCCGACTAGTATATCCCTACGAGCAGTACTTC	CASSPRLVYPYEQYF
TRBD1	TRBV7-9	NA	TRBJ1-2	TGTGCCAGCAGCTTGAATACCCGAAAGACCGTCAGGGGGCTTCTTGGCTACACCTTC	CASSLNTRKTVRGLLGYTF
TRBD2	TRBV6-1	NA	TRBJ2-1	TGTGCCAGCAGTGCCTTACCCGCGGGACTAGCGGACAATGAGCAGTTCTTC	CASSALPAGLADNEQFF
TRBD1	TRBV5-1	NA	TRBJ1-2	TGCGCCAGCAGCTTGGGGACAGGGTCTTATGGCTACACCTTC	CASSLGTGSYGYTF
NA	TRBV11-2	NA	TRBJ2-1	TGTGCCAGCAGCTTAGATGGACTCACCTACAATGAGCAGTTCTTC	CASSLDGLTYNEQFF
TRBD2	TRBV6-1	once	TRBJ2-1	TGTGCCAGCAGTGAAGGACTAGCGGGAATGAATGAGCAGTTCTTC	CASSEGLAGMNEQFF
NA	TRBV2	NA	TRBJ1-1	TGTGCCAGCAGTGTTCTGTCAGGGAACACTGAAGCTTTCTTT	CASSVLSGNTEAFF
TRBD2	TRBV5-4	NA	TRBJ2-3	TGTGCCAGCAGCTTGGGTGCTGGCACTAGCGGAAAGAGGAGCACAGATACGCAGTATTTT	CASSLGAGTSGKRSTDTQYF
TRBD1	TRBV28	NA	TRBJ2-1	TGTGCCAGCAGTTCCCCCGGGACAGGATACTACAATGAGCAGTTCTTC	CASSSPGTGYYNEQFF
NA	TRBV30	NA	TRBJ1-2	TGTGCCTGGATGGACCAGGGTAGCTATGGCTACACCTTC	CAWMDQGSYGYTF
TRBD1	TRBV5-1	NA	TRBJ1-2	TGCGCCAGCAGCTTGGCCCCCGACAGGGGGGACTATGGCTACACCTTC	CASSLAPDRGDYGYTF
NA	TRBV12-2	NA	TRBJ1-5	NA	CASRLVGPGTGGPSSNQPQHF
TRBD1	TRBV28	once	TRBJ2-2	TGTGCCACCGGACAGGGGTTGTTAAACACCGGGGAGCTGTTTTTT	CATGQGLLNTGELFF
NA	TRBV6-5	NA	TRBJ1-1	TGTGCCAGCAGTGAAGCGGAGGTCACTGAAGCTTTCTTT	CASSEAEVTEAFF
TRBD2	TRBV7-8	once	TRBJ2-1	TGTGCCAGCAGCTTAGCCCTCTTTTCTAGCGGAAGACGCAATGAGCAGTTCTTC	CASSLALFSSGRRNEQFF
NA	TRBV2	NA	TRBJ1-1	TGTGCCAGCAGTGATGAGGGCATCGAAGCTTTCTTT	CASSDEGIEAFF
TRBD1	TRBV5-1	NA	TRBJ2-1	TGCGCCAGCAGCTTGGCGGGACAGGGCTACAATGAGCAGTTCTTC	CASSLAGQGYNEQFF
TRBD1	TRBV25-1	NA	TRBJ1-4	TGTGCCAGCAGTGAATCGACAGGGCTCAATGAAAAACTGTTTTTT	CASSESTGLNEKLFF
NA	TRBV9	NA	TRBJ2-1	TGTGCCAGCAGCGTCGGTAGCGATCCGGTATCCAATGAGCAGTTCTTC	CASSVGSDPVSNEQFF
NA	TRBV11-3	NA	TRBJ1-3	TGTGCCAGCAGCCGTCCGACACTGAGCTCTGGAAACACCATATATTTT	CASSRPTLSSGNTIYF
TRBD1	TRBV2	NA	TRBJ1-1	TGTGCCAGCAGTGACGAGGGGGCGAACACTGAAGCTTTCTTT	CASSDEGANTEAFF
NA	TRBV7-8	NA	TRBJ2-1	TGTGCCAGCAGCTTGGGGCTTAGCGGAGGGACGGATGAGCAGTTCTTC	CASSLGLSGGTDEQFF
NA	TRBV28	NA	TRBJ2-7	TGTGCCAGCAGCACTAATTCAGCGGTCCGGGGTCCCCACTACGAGCAGTACTTC	CASSTNSAVRGPHYEQYF